The 20 T cell receptor beta chains reported below all come from one sample, sequenced in a study of blood T cell repertoires in COVID-19 (dated by TCRdb to 2020 to 2022). Library generation was performed with the immunoSEQ multiplex PCR assay. The source is immuneACCESS, and TCRdb retained only in-frame sequences with V and J called. Part of the clones is not carried over; for the studies checked, unresolved V genes explain less than half of this, and the remainder is unexplained. The sample includes about 290,000 clones, with around nine tenths observed a single time. The ten largest clones add up to 11% of the sample. Sequencing used peripheral blood. The receptors were sampled from a woman in her twenties or thirties with COVID-19, enrolled during active disease.

The chain is built from TRBV28 and TRBJ2-6; 9 nucleotides align to TRBD1. Looked up from germline, CDR1 is MDHEN and CDR2 is SYDVKM. The CDR3 is 15 amino acids. The V and J ends lost 4 bases and 4 bases, in that order; junction bases with no gene match: 2. The CDR3 loop is CASSYRGPGANVLTF. The CDR3 coding sequence is TGTGCCAGCAGTTACAGGGGGCCCGGGGCCAACGTCCTGACTTTC.

The chain recombines TRBV5-4 with TRBJ2-7, with D possibly TRBD2 on 5 matching bases. The CDR3 runs 13 residues. In germline, CDR1 is SGHNT, CDR2 YYREEE (reference sequence). V lost 0 bases to trimming and J lost 2 bases, with 6 bases between them. CDR3 loop: CASSLASPYEQYF. CDR3 nucleotides: TGTGCCAGCAGCTTGGCTAGCCCCTACGAGCAGTACTTC.

The rearrangement joins TRBV4-1 to TRBJ2-3; 7 bases agree with TRBD2. This CDR3 is built from 14 residues. Germline CDR1 MGHRA, CDR2 YSYEKL. Trimming at V came to 4 bases and at J to 1 base, leaving 2 bases not matched to a gene. CDR3 sequence: CASSRGRGTDTQYF. CDR3 sequence (DNA): TGCGCCAGCAGCCGCGGGAGAGGCACAGATACGCAGTATTTT.

The chain uses TRBV11-2 and TRBJ1-6; TRBD1 is a possible D gene (6 bases). Germline CDR1 reads SGHAT; CDR2 reads FQNNGV. V was trimmed by 4 bases and J by 9 bases, leaving 16 bases between them. The CDR3 runs 15 residues. The CDR3, as DNA: TGTGCCAGCAGCTGGGGAGCGGGGGCAAGTTCACCCCTCCACTTT. Translated, it gives CASSWGAGASSPLHF.

A word on this clone: Sequence at one end of the junction differs from germline and may be a read error. The V call is TRBV2, the J call TRBJ2-2; D gene ambiguous. This CDR3 is built from 12 residues. The germline gives CDR1 SNHLY, CDR2 FYNNEI. The CDR3 reads CASTQNPGELFF. The CDR3 bases are TGTGCCAGCACACAGAACCCCGGGGAGCTGTTTTTT.

V and J are TRBV4-1 and TRBJ2-7; TRBD2 matches at 8 bases. This CDR3 is 14 amino acids long. V lost 4 bases and J lost 7; bases outside the gene matches: 9. Germline V gene sequence: CDR1 MGHRA, CDR2 YSYEKL. The CDR3 spells CASSRLQGGREQYF. The CDR3 DNA reads TGCGCCAGCAGCCGCCTACAGGGCGGGAGGGAGCAGTACTTC.

The chain couples TRBV29-1 to TRBJ1-2; a possible D gene is TRBD1 (5 bases). The germline gives CDR1 SQVTM, CDR2 ANQGSEA. Trimming cost V 4 bases and J 4 bases, with 19 bases left between them. The CDR3 extends over 15 amino acids. As DNA, the CDR3 is TGCAGCGTTGGGCATCGACAGAAGGTTAGCTATGGCTACACCTTC. Protein sequence: CSVGHRQKVSYGYTF.

This chain links TRBV4-1 with TRBJ1-2; 7 positions match TRBD1. The germline CDR1 and CDR2 sequences are MGHRA and YSYEKL. This CDR3 comprises 16 residues. V shed 4 bases, J shed 8 bases, and the junction held 16 bases outside the gene matches. The CDR3 bases are TGCGCCAGCAGCCCAAACAGGGACAGCCGTTTGGGGGGCTACACCTTC. Amino acid sequence: CASSPNRDSRLGGYTF.

The rearrangement uses TRBV5-4 and TRBJ1-2, with D uncertain. This CDR3 contains 14 residues. V lost 4 bases and J 1 base, leaving 11 bases between the germline ends. The V gene's germline CDR1 is SGHNT and CDR2 YYREEE (reference sequence). The DNA for the CDR3 is TGTGCCAGCAGCCCCGGTGATGGTAACTATGGCTACACCTTC. Translation gives CASSPGDGNYGYTF.

The V and J genes are TRBV7-9 and TRBJ1-1, with TRBD1 as a possible D gene (5 bases). Germline CDR1 reads SEHNR; CDR2 reads FQNEAQ (reference sequence). V was clipped by 2 bases and J by 1 base, with 11 bases between them. The CDR3 has 15 residues. DNA of the CDR3: TGTGCCAGCAGCTTATTCGGGGGAGGGAACACTGAAGCTTTCTTT. It is translated as CASSLFGGGNTEAFF.

CDR3 sequence: CASSIAGYTAFF. As DNA, the CDR3 is TGTGCCAGTAGTATAGCGGGGTATACGGCTTTCTTT. The rearrangement uses TRBV19 and TRBJ1-1; D is ambiguous. V lost 1 base, J lost 11 bases, and 11 bases lay in between. The CDR3 runs to 12 residues. Germline values: CDR1 LNHDA, CDR2 SQIVND (reference sequence). The whole variable domain, remainder taken from reference TRBV19 and TRBJ1-1, is DGGITQSPKYLFRKEGQNVTLSCEQNLNHDAMYWYRQDPGQGLRLIYYSQIVNDFQKGDIAEGYSVSREKKESFPLTVTSAQKNPTAFYLCASSIAGYTAFFGQGTRLTVV.

The V and J genes are TRBV7-9 and TRBJ2-5, with 7 bases aligning to TRBD1. V gave up 5 bases and J gave up 1 base; unmatched junction bases: 4. Germline CDR1 reads SEHNR; CDR2 reads FQNEAQ (reference sequence). The CDR3 length is 14 residues. The CDR3 DNA reads TGTGCCAGCAGCGGACGGGACAGCCAAGAGACCCAGTACTTC. Translated: CASSGRDSQETQYF.

The gene calls are TRBV2 and TRBJ1-2; D is possibly TRBD1 (6 bases). The CDR3 is 15 residues long. Germline CDR1 reads SNHLY; CDR2 reads FYNNEI. V lost 3 bases and J lost 0, with 11 bases in between. The CDR3 reads CASSEGQGTNYGYTF. In DNA form, the CDR3 reads TGTGCCAGCAGTGAGGGGCAGGGGACTAACTATGGCTACACCTTC.

The sample holds one count of this clone. The chain recombines TRBV3-1 (or the pseudogene TRBV3-2) with TRBJ2-3; 11 bases align to TRBD2. The germline V gene encodes CDR1 LGHDT and CDR2 YNNKEL (reference sequence). CDR3 size: 17 residues. With V trimmed by 0 bases and J by 6 bases, 8 bases remained unmatched. CDR3 sequence reads: CASSQDLTSGGRDTQYF. DNA for the CDR3: TGTGCCAGCAGCCAAGATCTAACTAGCGGGGGTCGGGATACGCAGTATTTT.

The rearrangement uses TRBV9 and TRBJ2-5, with 9 bases aligning to TRBD1. Germline V lookup: CDR1 SGDLS, CDR2 YYNGEE. The CDR3 is made up of 17 amino acids. With 0 bases clipped from V and 1 base from J, the junction kept 7 bases outside the gene matches. CDR3 region: CASSVGYGTGTQETQYF. CDR3 nucleotides: TGTGCCAGCAGCGTAGGATATGGGACAGGGACCCAAGAGACCCAGTACTTC. Combining the CDR3 with reference TRBV9 and TRBJ2-5 gives the whole variable domain DSGVTQTPKHLITATGQRVTLRCSPRSGDLSVYWYQQSLDQGLQFLIQYYNGEERAKGNILERFSAQQFPDLHSELNLSSLELGDSALYFCASSVGYGTGTQETQYFGPGTRLLVL.

The chain uses TRBV11-2 and TRBJ2-1; the D is unclear. The CDR3 runs to 12 residues. Per germline, CDR1 SGHAT and CDR2 FQNNGV. V was trimmed by 0 bases and J by 8 bases, leaving 5 bases between them. CDR3: CASSLDIHEQFF. The DNA for the CDR3 is TGTGCCAGCAGCTTAGATATCCATGAGCAGTTCTTC.

The chain uses TRBV5-1 and TRBJ2-5; 11 nucleotides align to TRBD2. The CDR3 is made up of 15 amino acids. Per germline, CDR1 SGHRS and CDR2 YFSETQ. The V gene end was trimmed by 3 bases and the J gene end by 4 bases; junction bases not matched to a gene: 5. In nucleotides, the CDR3 is TGCGCCAGCAGCTCACTAGCGGGGGCTCGAGAGACCCAGTACTTC. Its translation: CASSSLAGARETQYF. Filled out from reference TRBV5-1 and TRBJ2-5, the complete variable domain reads KAGVTQTPRYLIKTRGQQVTLSCSPISGHRSVSWYQQTPGQGLQFLFEYFSETQRNKGNFPGRFSGRQFSNSRSEMNVSTLELGDSALYLCASSSLAGARETQYFGPGTRLLVL.

The chain couples TRBV4-1 to TRBJ2-2; 10 bases are a match to TRBD1. CDR1 and CDR2 (germline): MGHRA, YSYEKL. There are 15 residues in the CDR3. Trimming cost V 8 bases and J 5 bases; bases outside gene matches: 8. The CDR3 sequence: CASETGDRGTGELFF. The CDR3 DNA reads TGCGCCAGCGAAACAGGGGACAGGGGTACCGGGGAGCTGTTTTTT.

The chain recombines TRBV7-9 with TRBJ2-7; 8 bases map to TRBD1. This CDR3 is 17 amino acids long. V trimming: 5 bases; J trimming: 1 base; junction bases outside the gene matches: 13. Germline CDR1 reads SEHNR; CDR2 reads FQNEAQ (reference sequence). CDR3 in amino acids: CASSPPGGQGASYEQYF. The CDR3, as DNA: TGTGCCAGCAGCCCACCCGGTGGGCAGGGGGCTTCCTACGAGCAGTACTTC.

The V gene is TRBV27, the J gene TRBJ1-2, with D tentatively TRBD1 (6 bases). V gave up 6 bases and J gave up 6 bases, with 14 bases separating them. CDR1 is MNHEY, CDR2 SMNVEV, per germline (reference sequence). The CDR3 length is 13 residues. CDR3 nucleotides: TGTGCCAGCAGCCACACAGGGCCGGATGGCTACACCTTC. Its translation is CASSHTGPDGYTF.